This passage covers 30 T cell receptor beta chains from one sample sequenced in a study of T cell repertoires in cytomegalovirus infection (dated by TCRdb to between 2018 and 2020). Reads for this sample came from an Illumina HiSeq 1500. TCRdb's own reprocessing of the public reads used fastp at Q25 and MiXCR and kept productive beta chains. CDR3 protein duplicates are merged, each entry listing the most common genes and DNA. The table for this sample lists roughly 990,000 distinct CDR3 sequences; roughly 31% of them were counted only once. 11% to 15% of the sample is taken by the ten largest. Antigen specificity for these receptors is unknown. Taken with the paper, the label for treatment or condition translates to: in vitro stimulation with specific CMV peptide epitopes to enrich CMV-specific T cells. The sample was cultured CD8+ T cells from PBMCs, taken from culture after CMV antigen stimulation. The receptors derive from a human donor in good health (CMV status not recorded). Some clones in this sample may be carry-over from other donors' samples.

A few counts support this clonotype. V usage is TRBV27 and J usage is TRBJ2-7; TRBD1 matches at 9 bases. The V gene end was trimmed by 5 bases and the J gene end by 4 bases; junction bases not matched to a gene: 9. CDR3 length: 15 amino acids. CDR1 MNHEY and CDR2 SMNVEV come from the germline V gene (reference sequence). The CDR3 region is CASSILSGTGYEQYV. CDR3 nucleotide sequence: TGTGCCAGCAGTATCCTATCCGGGACAGGGTACGAGCAGTACGTC.

The CDR3 here is CASSFRLGPTYEQYV. The CDR3, as DNA: TGTGCCAGCAGTTTCCGACTAGGTCCTACCTACGAGCAGTACGTC. V and J are TRBV27 and TRBJ2-7; perhaps TRBD2 as D (6 bases). Germline V gives CDR1 MNHEY, CDR2 SMNVEV (reference sequence). The V and J ends lost 3 bases and 2 bases respectively, with 14 bases between them. This CDR3 contains 15 residues.

Points on this clonotype: This may be a read error: a much more frequent sequence differs by one nucleotide. CDR3 loop: CTSSLEIAGAYEQYF. The CDR3 DNA reads TGTACCAGCAGCTTAGAAATAGCGGGGGCCTACGAGCAGTACTTC. This sequence joins TRBV7-6 and TRBJ2-7; 9 nucleotides agree with TRBD2. The CDR3 is 15 residues long. From germline, CDR1 is SGHVS and CDR2 FNYEAQ.

This clonotype was seen a few times. The chain uses TRBV7-6 and TRBJ2-5; D unclear. The CDR3 covers 14 residues. Trimming stripped 2 bases from V and 5 bases from J, with 12 bases between. CDR1 SGHVS and CDR2 FNYEAQ come from the germline V gene. In DNA form, the CDR3 reads TGTGCCAGCAGCTTACTTGCGGTCCGGGAGACCCAGTACTTC. Its translation: CASSLLAVRETQYF. The variable domain in full, completed from reference TRBV7-6 and TRBJ2-5, reads GAGVSQSPRYKVTKRGQDVALRCDPISGHVSLYWYRQALGQGPEFLTYFNYEAQQDKSGLPNDRFSAERPEGSISTLTIQRTEQRDSAMYRCASSLLAVRETQYFGPGTRLLVL.

Only a few counts were recorded for this clonotype. The chain employs TRBV6-5 and TRBJ2-3; no definite D call. The CDR3 extends over 16 amino acids. Germline V lookup: CDR1 MNHEY, CDR2 SVGAGI. Trimming pared 2 bases from V and 0 bases from J, leaving 12 bases between. This CDR3 reads CASSYNPYSSTDTQYF. DNA for the CDR3: TGTGCCAGCAGTTACAATCCCTACTCGAGCACAGATACGCAGTATTTT.

This clonotype was observed a few times. The V call is TRBV7-8, the J call TRBJ2-1; no clear D. This CDR3 spans 15 amino acids. The germline V gene encodes CDR1 SGHVS and CDR2 FQNEAQ. V was shortened by 5 bases and J by 5 bases, with 16 bases between the two germline ends. The DNA for the CDR3 is TGTGCCAGCAGCATTCGACAAGGCGTGAACAATGAGCAGTTCTTC. It translates to CASSIRQGVNNEQFF.

The V gene is TRBV29-1, the J gene TRBJ2-3; D uncertain. CDR1 and CDR2 from the germline V gene are SQVTM and ANQGSEA. This CDR3 comprises 13 residues. Trimming stripped 4 bases from V and 2 bases from J, with 10 bases between. CDR3 residues: CSVAGRNTDTQYF. The DNA for the CDR3 is TGCAGCGTTGCCGGACGTAACACAGATACGCAGTATTTT.

This clonotype has more than one count but fewer than ten. The V gene is TRBV27, the J gene TRBJ2-7, with D uncertain. The CDR3 runs to 14 residues. Trimming removed 2 bases from V and 2 bases from J, with 10 bases in between. Per the germline V gene, CDR1 is MNHEY and CDR2 is SMNVEV (reference sequence). Here the CDR3 reads CASSLSDGPYEQYF. For the CDR3, the DNA is TGTGCCAGCAGTTTAAGCGACGGACCCTACGAGCAGTACTTC.

The rearrangement uses TRBV7-3 and TRBJ2-1; 10 positions agree with TRBD2. After removal of 8 bases from V and 7 bases from J, the junction contained 8 bases not matched to a gene. Germline assignment: CDR1 SGHTA and CDR2 FQGTGA. This CDR3 is built from 14 residues. Here the CDR3 DNA reads TGTGCCAGCTCCCCACTAGCGGGGATTAATGAGCAGTTCTTC. Protein: CASSPLAGINEQFF.

There are a few counts of this clonotype. V and J are TRBV10-3 and TRBJ2-1; 7 bases match TRBD1. CDR1 and CDR2 (germline): ENHRY, SYGVKD. V lost 8 bases to trimming and J lost 3 bases; unmatched junction nucleotides: 4. The CDR3 totals 13 residues. CDR3 in DNA: TGTGCCATCTCAAGACAGGGCTACAATGAGCAGTTCTTC. Amino acids: CAISRQGYNEQFF.

The V call is TRBV12-3 or TRBV12-4, the J call TRBJ2-2; D not resolved. CDR3 length equals 13 residues. Trimming stripped 2 bases from V and 6 bases from J, with 7 bases between. The CDR3 DNA sequence: TGTGCCAGCAGTTTATCAGCCTCCGGGGAGCTGTTTTTT. This encodes CASSLSASGELFF.

The J gene is TRBJ1-5, the V gene TRBV20-1; 9 positions match TRBD1. Germline lookup yields CDR1 DFQATT and CDR2 SNEGSKA (reference sequence). The J segment lost 4 bases and the V segment lost 6 bases, leaving 22 bases of the junction unmatched. This CDR3 spans 19 amino acids. The CDR3 reads CSAGPGQGILTGINQPQHF. CDR3 sequence (DNA): TGCAGTGCAGGACCGGGACAGGGTATTCTCACCGGTATAAATCAGCCCCAGCATTTT.

The genes are TRBV6-1 and TRBJ2-7; possibly TRBD1 for D (6 bases). V lost 3 bases to trimming and J lost 1 base, with 10 bases between them. The CDR3 extends over 14 amino acids. CDR1 and CDR2 (germline): MNHNS, SASEGT. The CDR3 reads CASSEVGQSYEQYF. CDR3 DNA sequence: TGTGCCAGCAGTGAGGTTGGACAGTCCTACGAGCAGTACTTC.

This clonotype was found many times. This sequence joins TRBV6-5 and TRBJ2-5, with TRBD2 matching 9 bases. Trimming removed 2 bases from V and 5 bases from J; junction bases left unmatched: 6. The CDR3 runs 15 residues. CDR1 and CDR2 (germline): MNHEY, SVGAGI. The CDR3 loop is CASSYMRGGDETQYF. The CDR3 coding sequence is TGTGCCAGCAGTTACATGCGGGGGGGCGATGAGACCCAGTACTTC.

The V and J genes are TRBV10-3 and TRBJ2-2, with 7 nucleotides matching TRBD2. V lost 11 bases, J lost 5 bases, and 8 bases stayed unmatched. The CDR3 runs 13 residues. Germline CDR1 is ENHRY and CDR2 is SYGVKD. The CDR3 DNA sequence: TGTGCCGTCCTACTAGCGTTTACCGGGGAGCTGTTTTTT. Protein sequence: CAVLLAFTGELFF.

The V gene is TRBV4-3, the J gene TRBJ2-5, with 7 bases identical to TRBD1. CDR1 and CDR2 (germline): LGHNA, YSLEER. CDR3 length equals 16 residues. The junction had 8 bases not matched to a gene; V was cut back by 0 bases and J by 4 bases. The CDR3 region has the DNA TGCGCCAGCAGCCAAGATTTGACAGGGCCTGGAGAGACCCAGTACTTC. This sequence encodes CASSQDLTGPGETQYF.

This clonotype was found a few times. The chain links TRBV24-1 to TRBJ2-1; D remains ambiguous. The V end lost 3 bases, the J end lost 0 bases, and 8 bases lay between the germline ends. This CDR3 spans 15 amino acids. Germline loops: CDR1 KGHDR, CDR2 SFDVKD. CDR3 sequence: CATSDPGFSYNEQFF. The CDR3 nucleotides are TGTGCCACCAGTGATCCGGGTTTCTCCTACAATGAGCAGTTCTTC.

The V gene is TRBV6-2 or TRBV6-3, the J gene TRBJ2-3; TRBD2 matches 8 bases. This CDR3 is built from 17 residues. Germline V CDR1 and CDR2: MNHEY, SVGEGT. Trimming cost V 7 bases and J 0 bases; bases outside gene matches: 12. CDR3 DNA: TGTGCCAGCAACAGACCAATCAGCGGGGGTAGCACAGATACGCAGTATTTT. Its protein is CASNRPISGGSTDTQYF.

This chain connects TRBV20-1 to TRBJ2-2; 13 bases align to TRBD2. J gave up 0 bases and V 6 bases, and 7 bases lay outside the gene matches. Germline V gives CDR1 DFQATT, CDR2 SNEGSKA (reference sequence). The length of the CDR3 is 17 residues. CDR3: CSAPRTSGGPNTGELFF. As DNA, the CDR3 is TGCAGTGCGCCGCGGACTAGCGGGGGCCCGAACACCGGGGAGCTGTTTTTT.

The chain is built from TRBV7-2 and TRBJ1-4; D gene unclear. CDR1 is SGHTA, CDR2 FQGNSA, per germline. The CDR3 loop spans 15 amino acids. Trimming left V 1 base short and J 3 bases short, with 9 bases between. The CDR3 loop reads CASSLVEVPNEKLFF. The CDR3 coding sequence is TGTGCCAGCAGCTTAGTCGAGGTTCCTAATGAAAAACTGTTTTTT.

This chain uses TRBV7-6 with TRBJ2-2, with 7 nucleotides matching TRBD2. Germline CDR1 reads SGHVS; CDR2 reads FNYEAQ. The length of the CDR3 is 15 residues. J gave up 6 bases and V 5 bases, and 9 bases lay outside the gene matches. CDR3 in amino acids: CASSPKREGSGELFF. Here the CDR3 DNA reads TGTGCCAGCAGCCCTAAGAGGGAGGGCTCCGGGGAGCTGTTTTTT.

This rearrangement joins TRBV7-2 to TRBJ2-5; D gene ambiguous. The germline CDR1 and CDR2 sequences are SGHTA and FQGNSA. V lost 5 bases, J lost 0 bases, and 7 bases lay in between. This CDR3 contains 13 residues. The CDR3 protein is CASSPDYQETQYF. The CDR3 DNA sequence: TGTGCCAGCAGCCCCGACTACCAAGAGACCCAGTACTTC.

This clonotype has a handful of counts. The chain links TRBV5-1 to TRBJ2-5, with 11 bases aligning to TRBD2. V was pared by 4 bases and J by 5 bases, with 13 bases of the junction left unmatched. Germline V CDR1 and CDR2: SGHRS, YFSETQ. This CDR3 spans 17 amino acids. The DNA for the CDR3 is TGCGCCAGCAGCGACGGACTAGCGGGTTTTGGGGGGGAGACCCAGTACTTC. This codes for CASSDGLAGFGGETQYF.

The chain is built from TRBV27 and TRBJ2-7, with 8 bases fitting TRBD1. Germline trimming cut 5 bases from V and 0 bases from J; bases unmatched to any gene: 9. The V gene's germline CDR1 is MNHEY and CDR2 SMNVEV (reference sequence). The CDR3 is made up of 16 amino acids. The CDR3 region is CASSPSGGDHSYEQYF. The CDR3, as DNA: TGTGCCAGCAGTCCCTCAGGGGGCGATCACTCCTACGAGCAGTACTTC.

The genes are TRBV3-1 and TRBJ1-1; tentatively, D is TRBD1 (5 bases). The germline gives CDR1 LGHDT, CDR2 YNNKEL (reference sequence). Between the trimmed V and J ends, which lost 0 bases and 6 bases, there was a span of 14 bases. CDR3 length: 15 amino acids. The CDR3: CASSQEGRGESEAFF. The CDR3 region has the DNA TGTGCCAGCAGCCAAGAAGGAAGGGGTGAATCTGAAGCTTTCTTT.

V gene TRBV2 combines with J gene TRBJ1-1, with a possible D match to TRBD1 (5 bases). Germline CDR1 SNHLY, CDR2 FYNNEI. Trimming shortened V by 8 bases and J by 4 bases, and 11 bases separated the two germline ends. The CDR3 length is 12 residues. In DNA, the CDR3 is TGTGCCAGCCCGGGGGGGAGCACTGAAGCTTTCTTT. It encodes CASPGGSTEAFF.

In its sample, this clonotype was seen a few times. V usage is TRBV7-9 and J usage is TRBJ1-1; D is undetermined. The germline V and J ends were trimmed by 5 bases and 7 bases, with 14 bases remaining between them. This CDR3 has 13 amino acids. Germline lookup yields CDR1 SEHNR and CDR2 FQNEAQ (reference sequence). In nucleotides, the CDR3 is TGTGCCAGCAGCCGAGCTCTGGAAATTGAAGCTTTCTTT. Residues: CASSRALEIEAFF.

This clonotype was seen more than once but under ten times. The chain links TRBV10-3 to TRBJ1-2, with D tentatively TRBD1 (6 bases). The CDR3 has 15 residues. Trimming removed 6 bases from V and 7 bases from J, with 21 bases in between. Germline V gene lookup returns CDR1 ENHRY and CDR2 SYGVKD. The CDR3 protein is CAIRESGGRGFGYTF. As DNA, the CDR3 is TGTGCCATCAGAGAATCCGGTGGTAGGGGGTTTGGCTACACCTTC.

The sample holds a few counts of this clonotype. The V call is TRBV10-3, the J call TRBJ2-7, with D uncertain. Trimming removed 7 bases at V and 0 bases at J, with 10 bases between. In germline, CDR1 is ENHRY, CDR2 SYGVKD. The CDR3 is made up of 13 amino acids. This CDR3 reads CAITPTVSYEQYF. CDR3 nucleotides: TGTGCCATCACCCCGACGGTCTCCTACGAGCAGTACTTC.

The chain uses TRBV7-9 and TRBJ2-7, with TRBD2 matching 8 bases. This CDR3 is built from 14 residues. V was pared by 10 bases and J by 5 bases, with 13 bases of the junction left unmatched. From germline, CDR1 is SEHNR and CDR2 FQNEAQ (reference sequence). The CDR3 reads CATSPSGGAHEQYF. In nucleotides, the CDR3 is TGTGCCACCTCCCCATCGGGGGGGGCCCACGAGCAGTACTTC.